A selection of T cell receptor beta chains follows, all from one sample in a study of cytomegalovirus exposure and HLA in healthy donors. Profiled with immunoSEQ multiplex PCR; TCRdb holds only in-frame clones, not every one. The table includes around 170,000 clones, around four fifths detected once. Material for sequencing was PBMCs. The receptors were gathered from a woman in her late teens or twenties in good health and CMV-seronegative. Both conserved end residues are part of each CDR3. The D gene is left open where the match is weak. Clone size, where shown, is once, few, many, or a class for clones that have expanded.

CDR3 DNA: TGTGCCAGTAGCCAATTGGGGACAGGGAACGCCGGGGAGCTGTTTTTT
CDR3 protein: CASSQLGTGNAGELFF
J gene: TRBJ2-2
clone size: -
V gene: TRBV19
D gene: TRBD1

CDR3 DNA: TGCAGCGTTGTTGTGGTCTCAGCGTTCACTGAAGCTTTCTTT
CDR3 protein: CSVVVVSAFTEAFF
J gene: TRBJ1-1
clone size: -
V gene: TRBV29-1
D gene: -

CDR3 DNA: TGTGCCAGCAGCTCGCAACAGGACACCGGGGAGCTGTTTTTT
CDR3 protein: CASSSQQDTGELFF
J gene: TRBJ2-2
clone size: few
V gene: TRBV7-7
D gene: -

CDR3 DNA: TGTGCCAGCAGCTTTGACAGCCTCCAAGAGACCCAGTACTTC
CDR3 protein: CASSFDSLQETQYF
J gene: TRBJ2-5
clone size: -
V gene: TRBV7-9
D gene: -

CDR3 DNA: TGTGCCAGCAGCTCACATGACCTAGATGAGCAGTTCTTC
CDR3 protein: CASSSHDLDEQFF
J gene: TRBJ2-1
clone size: -
V gene: TRBV7-9
D gene: -

CDR3 DNA: TGCGCCAGCAGCTTGGCAGGGGTCGGGGCCGGGGAGCTGTTTTTT
CDR3 protein: CASSLAGVGAGELFF
J gene: TRBJ2-2
clone size: once
V gene: TRBV5-1
D gene: -

CDR3 DNA: TGCGCCAGCAGCTTGGGAGGGCTCTCGGATACGCAGTATTTT
CDR3 protein: CASSLGGLSDTQYF
J gene: TRBJ2-3
clone size: -
V gene: TRBV5-1
D gene: -

CDR3 DNA: TGTGCCAGCAGCGTAGAAACGGGAGGGCCGGACAATGAGCAGTTCTTC
CDR3 protein: CASSVETGGPDNEQFF
J gene: TRBJ2-1
clone size: once
V gene: TRBV9
D gene: TRBD2

CDR3 DNA: TGCGCCAGCAGCTTGGGAGGTCGGACTGAAGCTTTCTTT
CDR3 protein: CASSLGGRTEAFF
J gene: TRBJ1-1
clone size: -
V gene: TRBV5-1
D gene: -

CDR3 DNA: TGTGCCAGCTCTAGCCAGCACTATGGCTACACCTTC
CDR3 protein: CASSSQHYGYTF
J gene: TRBJ1-2
clone size: -
V gene: TRBV28
D gene: -

CDR3 DNA: TGTGCCAGCACCCCACAGGGGCGTCGAGAGACCCAGTACTTC
CDR3 protein: CASTPQGRRETQYF
J gene: TRBJ2-5
clone size: -
V gene: TRBV2
D gene: TRBD1

CDR3 DNA: TGTGCCAGCAGCGAGATAGCGGGAGGTGCGACAGATACGCAGTATTTT
CDR3 protein: CASSEIAGGATDTQYF
J gene: TRBJ2-3
clone size: -
V gene: TRBV9
D gene: TRBD2

CDR3 DNA: TGTGCCAGCAGTGGGACAGGGAGAGGCTACACCTTC
CDR3 protein: CASSGTGRGYTF
J gene: TRBJ1-2
clone size: -
V gene: TRBV25-1
D gene: TRBD1

CDR3 DNA: TGTGCCAGCAGCTTGAAAGGGGCCGACACAGATACGCAGTATTTT
CDR3 protein: CASSLKGADTDTQYF
J gene: TRBJ2-3
clone size: -
V gene: TRBV7-9
D gene: -

CDR3 DNA: TGTGCCAGCAAGAAAGCCTTCTTCTTTAATCAGCCCCAGCATTTT
CDR3 protein: CASKKAFFFNQPQHF
J gene: TRBJ1-5
clone size: -
V gene: TRBV28
D gene: -

CDR3 DNA: TGTGCCAGCTCTCGAACCGGGACACCCCAGAACGAGCAGTACTTC
CDR3 protein: CASSRTGTPQNEQYF
J gene: TRBJ2-7
clone size: -
V gene: TRBV18
D gene: -

CDR3 DNA: TGTGCCTGGAGTCGAGAGACCCAGTACTTC
CDR3 protein: CAWSRETQYF
J gene: TRBJ2-5
clone size: -
V gene: TRBV30
D gene: -

CDR3 DNA: TGTGCCGCGGTAGGCCCTGGAAACACCATATATTTT
CDR3 protein: CAAVGPGNTIYF
J gene: TRBJ1-3
clone size: -
V gene: TRBV30
D gene: -